A single sample is the source of the 23 T cell receptor beta chains below, sequenced in a study of response to subunit inactivated influenza vaccine. In TCRdb, the RT-PCR reads were re-called with MiXCR into one record per CDR3 protein. The profile shows approximately 520,000 distinct CDR3 sequences, about 25% of them singletons. Sequenced material: CD4+ T cells sorted from PBMCs, taken roughly 5 days after vaccination. The receptors here all came from a man between 50 and 59 years old who received an inactivated influenza vaccine.

In this sample, this clonotype turned up a few times. The rearrangement links TRBV6-2 or TRBV6-3 to TRBJ2-5; D is possibly TRBD1 or TRBD2 (5 bases each). Germline V gene lookup returns CDR1 MNHEY and CDR2 SVGEGT. V was pared by 2 bases and J by 9 bases, with 16 bases between. CDR3 size: 14 residues. CDR3 bases: TGTGCCAGCAGTTACCCGGGACCCAGCATGCCCCAGTACTTC. This encodes CASSYPGPSMPQYF.

This clonotype was counted between two and nine times. The J gene is TRBJ2-5, the V gene TRBV7-2, with D possibly TRBD1 on 6 matching bases. This CDR3 has 17 residues. Trimming cost V 5 bases and J 0 bases, with 19 bases left between them. Germline V lookup: CDR1 SGHTA, CDR2 FQGNSA. CDR3 nucleotides: TGTGCCAGCAGCCATAATAGACAGGCAAAAGACCAAGAGACCCAGTACTTC. It yields the protein CASSHNRQAKDQETQYF.

The V gene is TRBV12-3 or TRBV12-4, the J gene TRBJ2-3, with D possibly matching TRBD2 (6 bases). Trimming removed 1 base from V and 6 bases from J, with 14 bases in between. The CDR3 is made up of 15 amino acids. The CDR3 reads CASSLGLRSGDTQYF. The CDR3, as DNA: TGTGCCAGCAGTTTAGGGCTCAGGAGCGGGGATACGCAGTATTTT.

This clonotype appeared many times. The V and J genes are TRBV5-1 and TRBJ2-3, with TRBD2 matching over 8 bases. This CDR3 has 15 residues. In germline, CDR1 is SGHRS, CDR2 YFSETQ. V shed 2 bases, J shed 3 bases, and the junction held 5 bases outside the gene matches. The CDR3 DNA reads as TGCGCCAGCAGCTTTGGCGGGGGGTCTACAGATACGCAGTATTTT. It specifies CASSFGGGSTDTQYF.

This clonotype has just a few counts. The chain joins TRBV7-9 to TRBJ2-7; D is uncertain. CDR3 length: 14 residues. Germline values: CDR1 SEHNR, CDR2 FQNEAQ (reference sequence). The V gene lost 1 base and the J gene lost 2 bases, with 9 bases spanning the gap. The CDR3 DNA reads TGTGCCAGCAGCTTAGAGACTCTTACCTACGAGCAGTACTTC. As protein: CASSLETLTYEQYF.

The chain links TRBV5-1 to TRBJ1-2, with D uncertain. The germline CDR1 and CDR2 sequences are SGHRS and YFSETQ. The CDR3 consists of 13 residues. Trimming took off 3 bases at V and 3 bases at J, with 9 bases between the two ends. This chain's CDR3 is CASSSRSDYGYTF. CDR3 in DNA: TGCGCCAGCAGCTCCAGGTCGGACTATGGCTACACCTTC.

Written as DNA, the CDR3 is TGTGCCAGCAGCTTAGTTGTCCTCTTTTCACCCCTCCACTTT. Amino acids: CASSLVVLFSPLHF. The chain links TRBV7-8 to TRBJ1-6; D ambiguous. V lost 1 base to trimming and J lost 9 bases, with 10 bases between them. Germline lookup yields CDR1 SGHVS and CDR2 FQNEAQ. This CDR3 region has 14 residues.

The chain carries TRBV3-1 and TRBJ1-6; a possible D gene is TRBD1 (5 bases). This CDR3 contains 15 residues. V lost 3 bases and J lost 7, with 13 bases in between. Germline V gene data show CDR1 as LGHDT and CDR2 as YNNKEL (reference sequence). CDR3 loop: CASSQLRDGNSPLHF. In nucleotides, the CDR3 is TGTGCCAGCAGCCAGCTCCGGGACGGGAATTCACCCCTCCACTTT.

The chain has TRBV30 and TRBJ2-7; D gene ambiguous. CDR3 size: 11 residues. The germline gives CDR1 GTSNPN, CDR2 SVGIG (reference sequence). V dropped 3 bases and J dropped 12 bases, with 15 bases sitting between them. The CDR3 reads CAWSRDALVYF. In DNA, the CDR3 is TGTGCCTGGAGCCGAGACGCATTGGTGTACTTC.

CDR3: CASSYSADQPQHF. CDR3 nucleotide sequence: TGTGCCAGCAGTTACTCCGCGGATCAGCCCCAGCATTTT. This chain links TRBV6-5 with TRBJ1-5; D is uncertain. The CDR3 totals 13 residues. V was pared by 0 bases and J by 5 bases, with 5 bases between. Germline CDR1 and CDR2: MNHEY and SVGAGI.

The chain combines TRBV6-1 with TRBJ1-1, with D tentatively TRBD1 (5 bases). CDR1 MNHNS and CDR2 SASEGT come from the germline V gene. The CDR3 runs 13 residues. With 5 bases removed from V and 7 bases from J, the gap between germline ends came to 14 bases. The CDR3 reads CASSPRTGLEAFF. CDR3 bases: TGTGCCAGCAGTCCCCGGACGGGGCTTGAAGCTTTCTTT.

V is TRBV28 and J is TRBJ1-2; the D gene is possibly TRBD1 (6 bases). V was clipped by 1 base and J by 8 bases, with 11 bases between them. The CDR3 covers 13 residues. Per germline, CDR1 MDHEN and CDR2 SYDVKM. Here the CDR3 reads CASSLYREAGYTF. CDR3 DNA sequence: TGTGCCAGCAGTTTATACAGGGAGGCGGGCTACACCTTC.

The chain carries TRBV27 and TRBJ1-5; TRBD1 might be the D (6 bases). Germline assignment: CDR1 MNHEY and CDR2 SMNVEV (reference sequence). The V and J ends lost 2 bases and 0 bases respectively, with 14 bases between them. CDR3 length: 17 residues. The CDR3 DNA reads as TGTGCCAGCAGTTTAGCGGGGGGGCGTTATAGCAATCAGCCCCAGCATTTT. It yields the protein CASSLAGGRYSNQPQHF.

This rearrangement joins TRBV28 to TRBJ2-5; the match to TRBD2 covers 7 bases. There are 15 residues in the CDR3. V shed 6 bases and J 5 bases; nucleotides not matched to a gene: 12. Germline-derived CDR1 and CDR2 are MDHEN and SYDVKM. This CDR3 reads CASSRDAGVWETQYF. The DNA for the CDR3 is TGTGCCAGCAGCCGGGACGCGGGAGTCTGGGAGACCCAGTACTTC.

In this sample, this clonotype turned up a few times. Here the CDR3 reads CSARGHNSYNEQFF. Here the CDR3 DNA reads TGCAGTGCTAGAGGTCATAACTCCTACAATGAGCAGTTCTTC. V is TRBV20-1 and J is TRBJ2-1; D is unclear. The CDR3 sequence is 14 residues long. Trimming cost V 1 base and J 0 bases, with 7 bases left between them. The V gene's germline CDR1 is DFQATT and CDR2 SNEGSKA (reference sequence).

The chain recombines TRBV6-2 or TRBV6-3 with TRBJ2-5; weak D call: TRBD2 (5 bases). Germline CDR1 is MNHEY and CDR2 is SVGEGT. Trimming cost V 6 bases and J 9 bases, with 23 bases left between them. The CDR3 contains 15 residues. For the CDR3, the DNA is TGTGCCAGCAGCCCGAGGGTTCTGTTGTCAGATCCCCAGTACTTC. Amino acids: CASSPRVLLSDPQYF.

This clonotype was counted a few times. This sequence joins TRBV7-2 and TRBJ2-7, with a tentative D call TRBD1 (6 bases). CDR3 length equals 15 residues. Germline CDR1 SGHTA, CDR2 FQGNSA. V shed 1 base and J shed 3 bases, with 13 bases lying between them. CDR3 nucleotide sequence: TGTGCCAGCAGCTTAGGCCAGGGGAGACTCTACGAGCAGTACTTC. Its translation is CASSLGQGRLYEQYF.

This clonotype was counted between two and nine times. The chain has TRBV20-1 and TRBJ2-1, with D perhaps matching TRBD1 (5 bases). This CDR3 is 13 amino acids long. From germline, CDR1 is DFQATT and CDR2 SNEGSKA (reference sequence). Trimming took 4 bases from V and 4 from J, leaving 11 bases between them. The CDR3 region has the DNA TGCAGTGCTAAAGGGGCAGGTTACAATGAGCAGTTCTTC. Its protein product is CSAKGAGYNEQFF.

The gene calls are TRBV6-5 and TRBJ1-2; D is uncertain. Trimming pared 5 bases from V and 4 bases from J, leaving 5 bases between. The CDR3 covers 11 residues. In germline, CDR1 is MNHEY, CDR2 SVGAGI. CDR3 bases: TGTGCCAGCAGTGCCGGCTATGGCTACACCTTC. This translates into CASSAGYGYTF.

DNA of the CDR3: TGCAGCGGCACACAGGGGGCGGGAGGCACAGATACGCAGTATTTT. Translation gives CSGTQGAGGTDTQYF. The V and J genes are TRBV29-1 and TRBJ2-3, with 9 bases matching TRBD1. The ends lost 7 bases at V and 1 base at J; junction bases unmatched: 9. There are 15 residues in the CDR3. Germline CDR1 is SQVTM and CDR2 is ANQGSEA.

This clonotype appeared a few times. The gene calls are TRBV20-1 and TRBJ2-1; 7 bases are shared with TRBD2. The CDR3 is 15 amino acids. Germline CDR1 DFQATT, CDR2 SNEGSKA (reference sequence). Unmatched junction bases numbered 13, after V lost 5 bases and J lost 6 bases. DNA for the CDR3: TGCAGTGCTGGCCCCCTCGCGGGAGACAGCAATGAGCAGTTCTTC. Protein sequence: CSAGPLAGDSNEQFF.

The table lists this clonotype with many counts. This chain uses TRBV10-3 with TRBJ2-5; no firm D call. CDR1 is ENHRY, CDR2 SYGVKD, per germline. V was shortened by 5 bases and J by 5 bases, with 6 bases between the two germline ends. The CDR3 extends over 11 amino acids. The CDR3 reads CAISRGETQYF. CDR3 bases: TGTGCCATCAGTCGTGGGGAGACCCAGTACTTC.

Remarks on this clonotype: A much larger clonotype is one base distant, so this may be a read error. CDR3: CASSLARSYEQYF. As DNA, the CDR3 is TGTGCCAGCAGCTTAGCCAGGTCCTACGAGCAGTACTTC. V is TRBV7-2 and J is TRBJ2-7; no reliable D call. Trimming removed 0 bases from V and 1 base from J, with 4 bases in between. The CDR3 consists of 13 residues. CDR1 SGHTA and CDR2 FQGNSA come from the germline V gene.